This passage covers 13 T cell receptor beta chains from one sample sequenced in a study of regulatory dendritic cells for organ transplantation. The data were produced by immunoSEQ multiplex PCR, yet TCRdb's version contains in-frame clones alone and is incomplete. The profile shows approximately 12,000 clones, roughly 89% of them singletons. Their antigens remain unidentified. Sorted T cells were CFSE-labeled and cultured approximately five days with allogeneic regulatory or mature dendritic cells at 1:10. Sequenced material: naive CD8+ T cells from blood cultured with regulatory dendritic cells. Sample subset: CD45RA+ naive T cells. The origin of the receptors is a human donor in good health.

The CDR3 here is CASSAGQSYNSPLHF. CDR3 DNA: TGTGCCAGCAGCGCGGGACAATCTTATAATTCACCCCTCCACTTT. This chain uses TRBV27 with TRBJ1-6; weak D call: TRBD1 (6 bases). Per germline, CDR1 MNHEY and CDR2 SMNVEV (reference sequence). Trimming stripped 6 bases from V and 4 bases from J, with 13 bases between. The CDR3 covers 15 residues.

In its sample, this clone was seen a few times. The chain links TRBV27 to TRBJ1-5; perhaps TRBD1 as D (6 bases). This CDR3 contains 13 residues. V lost 0 bases and J 6 bases, leaving 6 bases between the germline ends. CDR1 MNHEY and CDR2 SMNVEV come from the germline V gene (reference sequence). CDR3 nucleotides: TGTGCCAGCAGTTTATCGGGGGCTCAGCCCCAGCATTTT. Translation: CASSLSGAQPQHF.

This clone was picked up one time. The chain has TRBV9 and TRBJ1-2; TRBD1 might be the D (6 bases). Between the trimmed V and J ends, which lost 0 bases and 3 bases, there was a span of 9 bases. Germline V gene lookup returns CDR1 SGDLS and CDR2 YYNGEE. The CDR3 runs to 14 residues. The CDR3 region is CASSVAGGHYGYTF. The CDR3 DNA is TGTGCCAGCAGCGTAGCTGGGGGCCACTATGGCTACACCTTC.

The chain uses TRBV6-5 and TRBJ2-7; 11 nucleotides align to TRBD1. After removal of 5 bases from V and 3 bases from J, the junction contained 3 bases not matched to a gene. This CDR3 comprises 14 residues. Germline V CDR1 and CDR2: MNHEY, SVGAGI. CDR3 sequence reads: CASSPGQGDYEQYF. The CDR3 region has the DNA TGTGCCAGCAGTCCGGGACAGGGGGACTACGAGCAGTACTTC.

V and J are TRBV30 and TRBJ2-3, with TRBD2 matching 14 bases. Germline CDR1 GTSNPN, CDR2 SVGIG (reference sequence). This CDR3 has 15 residues. Trimming at V came to 3 bases and at J to 3 bases, leaving 2 bases not matched to a gene. The CDR3, as DNA: TGTGCCTGGAGCAGACTAGCGGGGGGGACAGATACGCAGTATTTT. Protein: CAWSRLAGGTDTQYF.

CDR3 in amino acids: CASSLSVDGGYEKLFF. In nucleotides, the CDR3 is TGTGCCAGCAGTTTATCAGTGGACGGAGGTTACGAAAAACTGTTTTTT. The chain is built from TRBV27 and TRBJ1-4; D call uncertain. The V gene's germline CDR1 is MNHEY and CDR2 SMNVEV (reference sequence). Trimming shortened V by 0 bases and J by 8 bases, and 16 bases separated the two germline ends. This CDR3 comprises 16 residues.

The chain couples TRBV16 to TRBJ1-1; D is unclear. V gave up 1 base and J gave up 6 bases, with 12 bases separating them. The CDR3 totals 14 residues. Germline V gene sequence: CDR1 KGHSY, CDR2 FQNENV. CDR3 amino acids: CASSQLGPAAEAFF. The CDR3 bases are TGTGCCAGCAGCCAATTAGGGCCTGCGGCTGAAGCTTTCTTT.

This rearrangement joins TRBV4-3 to TRBJ2-7; D not certain. Trimming took 2 bases from V and 3 from J, leaving 11 bases between them. The germline V gene encodes CDR1 LGHNA and CDR2 YSLEER. The CDR3 loop spans 14 amino acids. CDR3 amino acids: CASSQYPGGYEQYF. Here the CDR3 DNA reads TGCGCCAGCAGCCAATATCCGGGTGGCTACGAGCAGTACTTC.

The chain carries TRBV5-6 and TRBJ2-3; the D gene is possibly TRBD1 (6 bases). The CDR3 runs 12 residues. Looked up from germline, CDR1 is SGHDT and CDR2 is YYEEEE. Between the trimmed V and J ends, which lost 2 bases and 10 bases, there was a span of 11 bases. The CDR3 nucleotides read TGTGCCAGCAGCTTACAGGGATCTCCGCAGTATTTT. Translating gives CASSLQGSPQYF.

This clone was counted between two and nine times. CDR3 amino acids: CASSPAPTTGQPQHF. The CDR3 bases are TGTGCCAGCAGCCCCGCACCCACGACAGGGCAGCCCCAGCATTTT. This chain joins TRBV27 and TRBJ1-5; 7 bases match TRBD1. This CDR3 is built from 15 residues. Germline assignment: CDR1 MNHEY and CDR2 SMNVEV (reference sequence). The V segment lost 6 bases and the J segment 7 bases; nucleotides outside the gene matches: 12.

The V gene is TRBV6-6, the J gene TRBJ1-4; D is ambiguous. This CDR3 has 11 amino acids. Trimming removed 11 bases at V and 4 bases at J, with 8 bases between. Germline V CDR1 and CDR2: MNHNY, SVGAGI (reference sequence). CDR3 amino acids: CAAGGNEKLFF. In nucleotides, the CDR3 is TGTGCCGCGGGAGGTAATGAAAAACTGTTTTTT.

This clone showed up just once. The chain combines TRBV19 with TRBJ2-3, with 7 bases that match TRBD2. Trimming cost V 3 bases and J 0 bases; bases outside gene matches: 3. This CDR3 is 15 amino acids long. Germline V gene data show CDR1 as LNHDA and CDR2 as SQIVND (reference sequence). The DNA of the CDR3 is TGTGCCAGTAGTATGGCTAGCGGTAGCACAGATACGCAGTATTTT. Residues: CASSMASGSTDTQYF.

The gene calls are TRBV4-3 and TRBJ2-7; 10 nucleotides agree with TRBD2. The CDR3 length is 17 residues. Germline trimming cut 0 bases from V and 2 bases from J; bases unmatched to any gene: 7. Germline V gene sequence: CDR1 LGHNA, CDR2 YSLEER. CDR3 protein: CASSQDLEAGGTYEQYF. CDR3 bases: TGCGCCAGCAGCCAAGATCTGGAAGCGGGAGGGACCTACGAGCAGTACTTC.